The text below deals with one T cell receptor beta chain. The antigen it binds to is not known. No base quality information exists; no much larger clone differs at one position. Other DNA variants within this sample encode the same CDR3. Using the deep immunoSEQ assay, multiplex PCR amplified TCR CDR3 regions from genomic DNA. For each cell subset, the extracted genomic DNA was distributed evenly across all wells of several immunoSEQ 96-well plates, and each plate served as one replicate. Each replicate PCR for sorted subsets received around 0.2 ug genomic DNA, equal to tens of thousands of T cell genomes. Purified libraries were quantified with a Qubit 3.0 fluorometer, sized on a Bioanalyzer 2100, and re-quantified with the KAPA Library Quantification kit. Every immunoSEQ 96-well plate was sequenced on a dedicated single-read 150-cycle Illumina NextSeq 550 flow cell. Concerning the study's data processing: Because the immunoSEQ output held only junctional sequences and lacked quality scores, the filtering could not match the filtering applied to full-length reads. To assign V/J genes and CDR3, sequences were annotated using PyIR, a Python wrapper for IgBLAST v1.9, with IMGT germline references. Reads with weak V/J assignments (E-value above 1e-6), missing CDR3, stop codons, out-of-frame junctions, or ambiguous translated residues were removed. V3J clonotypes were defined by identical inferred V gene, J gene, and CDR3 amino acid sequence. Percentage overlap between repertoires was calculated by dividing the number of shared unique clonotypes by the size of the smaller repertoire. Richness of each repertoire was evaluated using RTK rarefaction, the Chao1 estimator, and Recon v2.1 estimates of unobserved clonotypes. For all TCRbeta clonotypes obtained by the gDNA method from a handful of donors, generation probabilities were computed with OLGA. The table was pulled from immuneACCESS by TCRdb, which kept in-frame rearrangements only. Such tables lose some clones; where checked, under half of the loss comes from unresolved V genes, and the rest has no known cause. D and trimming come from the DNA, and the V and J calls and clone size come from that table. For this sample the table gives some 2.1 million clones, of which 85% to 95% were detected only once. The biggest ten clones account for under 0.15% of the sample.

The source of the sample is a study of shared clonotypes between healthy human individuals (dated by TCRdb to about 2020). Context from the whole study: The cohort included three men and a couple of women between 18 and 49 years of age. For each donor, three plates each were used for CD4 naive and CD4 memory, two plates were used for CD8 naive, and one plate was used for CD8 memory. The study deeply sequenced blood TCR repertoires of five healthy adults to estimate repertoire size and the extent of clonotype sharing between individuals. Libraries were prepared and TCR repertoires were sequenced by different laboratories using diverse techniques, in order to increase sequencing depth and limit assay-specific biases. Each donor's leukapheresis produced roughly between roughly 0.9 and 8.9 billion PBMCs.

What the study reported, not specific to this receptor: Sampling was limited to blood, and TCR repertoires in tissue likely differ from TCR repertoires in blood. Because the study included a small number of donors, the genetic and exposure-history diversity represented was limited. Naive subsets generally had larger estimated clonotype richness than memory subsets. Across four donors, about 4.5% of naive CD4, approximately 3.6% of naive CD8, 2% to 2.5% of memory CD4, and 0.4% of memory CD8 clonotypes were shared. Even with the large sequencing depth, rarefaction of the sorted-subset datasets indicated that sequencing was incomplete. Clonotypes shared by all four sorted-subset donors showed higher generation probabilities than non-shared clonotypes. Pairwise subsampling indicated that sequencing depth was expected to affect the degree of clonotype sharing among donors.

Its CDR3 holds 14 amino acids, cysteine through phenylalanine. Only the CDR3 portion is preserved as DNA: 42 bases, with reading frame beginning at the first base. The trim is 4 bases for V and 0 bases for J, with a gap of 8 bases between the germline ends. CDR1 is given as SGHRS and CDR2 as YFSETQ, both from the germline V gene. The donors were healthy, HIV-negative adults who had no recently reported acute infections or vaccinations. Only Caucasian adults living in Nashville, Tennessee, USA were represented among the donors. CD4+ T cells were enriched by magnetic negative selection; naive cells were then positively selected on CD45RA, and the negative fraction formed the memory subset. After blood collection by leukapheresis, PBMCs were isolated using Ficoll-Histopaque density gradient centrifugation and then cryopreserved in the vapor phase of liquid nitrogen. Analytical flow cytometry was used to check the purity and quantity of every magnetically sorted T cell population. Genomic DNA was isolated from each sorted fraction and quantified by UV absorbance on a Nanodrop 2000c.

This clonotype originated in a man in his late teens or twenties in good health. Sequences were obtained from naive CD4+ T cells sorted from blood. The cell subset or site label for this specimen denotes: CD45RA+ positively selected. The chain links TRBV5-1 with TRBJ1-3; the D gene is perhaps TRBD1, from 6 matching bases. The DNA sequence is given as TGCGCCAGCAGCGTAGGGGGCTCTGGAAACACCATATATTTT. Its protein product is CASSVGGSGNTIYF.